This TCR beta chain was profiled in a study of identifying expanded T cells in peripheral blood. Healthy donors had no documented immune events, such as infections, while sampled. Here immunoSEQ multiplex PCR was the method, and the copy in TCRdb shows in-frame clones only, minus some. The sample shows about 78,000 clones, approximately 90% of them seen only once. In germline, CDR1 is SNHLY, CDR2 FYNNEI. The V end was cut by 7 bases, the J end by 8 bases, with 14 bases between. CDR3 length: 12 amino acids. This clone was seen ten or more times. The clonotype was recovered from a person aged 18-70 years in good health. The chain joins TRBV2 to TRBJ1-1; no reliable D call. Sequenced input: blood. The CDR3 nucleotides read TGTGCCAGCACGAGGGCCCTAGAGGAAGCTTTCTTT. It translates to CASTRALEEAFF.